Listed below are T cell receptor beta chains from one sample, sequenced in a study of PD-L1 blockade in urothelial cancer. Assay: immunoSEQ multiplex PCR; the TCRdb copy retains only in-frame clones and omits some. This sample carries about 95,000 clones, 90% of them seen once, and the ten largest clones take roughly 1.6%. Source: PBMCs, taken around atezolizumab (anti-PD-L1) treatment. These receptors were collected from a man aged 55 to 70 with urothelial cancer. Both conserved end residues are part of each CDR3. Each record gives: CDR3 protein, CDR3 DNA, D gene, clone size, J gene, V gene. A D gene is named only where the DNA matches it firmly. Rows may omit the clone size; those that give it use once, few, many or a size class.

CASSFSSGRAPETQYF TGTGCCAGCAGTTTTAGTAGCGGGAGAGCGCCGGAGACCCAGTACTTC TRBD2 - TRBJ2-5 TRBV27
CASSQAGSGANVLTF TGTGCCAGCAGCCAAGCAGGCTCTGGGGCCAACGTCCTGACTTTC - - TRBJ2-6 TRBV14
CASSWRWTSSGEETQYF TGTGCCAGCAGCTGGCGTTGGACGAGCAGCGGGGAAGAGACCCAGTACTTC TRBD2 - TRBJ2-5 TRBV7-9
CASSTRTSGGDSQYF TGCGCCAGCAGCACGCGGACTAGCGGGGGGGACTCCCAGTACTTC TRBD2 - TRBJ2-5 TRBV5-1
CASSYGTGGETQYF TGTGCCAGCAGTTACGGGACAGGCGGGGAGACCCAGTACTTC TRBD1 - TRBJ2-5 TRBV6-5
CASRSGPEQYF TGTGCCAGCAGATCAGGTCCCGAGCAGTACTTC - - TRBJ2-7 TRBV6-5
CASSPPGYTQYF TGTGCCAGCAGCCCGCCGGGTTATACGCAGTATTTT - - TRBJ2-3 TRBV7-9
CAIRGTDLYGYTF TGTGCCATCAGGGGGACAGACTTATATGGCTACACCTTC TRBD1 - TRBJ1-2 TRBV10-3
CASSLGISGNTIYF TGTGCCAGCAGCTTGGGTATCTCTGGAAACACCATATATTTT - - TRBJ1-3 TRBV5-6
CAWRMGAGNTIYF TGTGCCTGGAGGATGGGAGCTGGAAACACCATATATTTT - - TRBJ1-3 TRBV30
CASREGLAGTQYF TGTGCCAGCAGGGAGGGACTAGCTGGGACCCAGTACTTC TRBD2 - TRBJ2-5 TRBV11-1
CSVGHATNEKLFF TGCAGCGTGGGACACGCAACTAATGAAAAACTGTTTTTT - - TRBJ1-4 TRBV29-1
CASSLSSGRGGMKTQYF TGTGCCAGCAGCTTAAGTTCAGGGAGGGGGGGGATGAAGACCCAGTACTTC - - TRBJ2-5 TRBV7-9
CASSKAALAGVYEQYF TGTGCCAGCAGCAAAGCGGCTTTAGCGGGGGTCTACGAGCAGTACTTC - - TRBJ2-7 TRBV21-1
CASSPQGHHSYNEQFF TGCGCCAGCAGCCCCCAGGGGCACCACTCCTACAATGAGCAGTTCTTC - - TRBJ2-1 TRBV4-3
CASSLTGTVNQPQHF TGTGCCAGCAGTTTGACGGGGACAGTTAATCAGCCCCAGCATTTT TRBD1 - TRBJ1-5 TRBV27
CASSPTSGGIQETQYF TGTGCCAGCAGCCCAACTAGCGGGGGGATTCAAGAGACCCAGTACTTC TRBD2 - TRBJ2-5 TRBV7-6
CASSEVGDQPQHF TGTGCCAGCAGTGAAGTGGGCGATCAGCCCCAGCATTTT - - TRBJ1-5 TRBV6-1
CASSLASGFTDTQYF TGCGCCAGCAGCTTGGCTAGCGGATTCACAGATACGCAGTATTTT TRBD2 - TRBJ2-3 TRBV5-1
CASSSDRDIGTDTQYF TGCGCCAGCAGCTCAGACCGGGACATTGGCACAGATACGCAGTATTTT - - TRBJ2-3 TRBV4-1
CASSQDRGRSSYEQYF TGTGCCAGCAGCCAAGATAGGGGGCGCAGTTCCTACGAGCAGTACTTC TRBD1 - TRBJ2-7 TRBV4-2
CASSQEEGMNEQFF TGCGCCAGCAGCCAAGAAGAGGGAATGAATGAGCAGTTCTTC - - TRBJ2-1 TRBV4-3
CASSYMTEETQYF TGTGCCAGCAGTTACATGACAGAAGAGACCCAGTACTTC - - TRBJ2-5 TRBV6-5
CASSERGGSYPDTQYF TGTGCCAGCAGTGAACGAGGCGGGAGCTACCCAGATACGCAGTATTTT TRBD2 - TRBJ2-3 TRBV2
CASSADYEQYF TGTGCCAGCTCAGCGGATTACGAGCAGTACTTC - - TRBJ2-7 TRBV18
CASSLIGTGGNEQYF TGTGCCAGCAGCTTAATTGGGACAGGGGGTAACGAGCAGTACTTC TRBD1 - TRBJ2-7 TRBV7-8
CASSQDRGNTEAFF TGCGCCAGCAGCCAAGATAGGGGGAACACTGAAGCTTTCTTT - - TRBJ1-1 TRBV4-3
CASSQDVKKTDTQYF TGTGCCAGCAGCCAAGATGTCAAAAAAACAGATACGCAGTATTTT - - TRBJ2-3 TRBV4-2
CASRDDRLGEQYF TGTGCCAGCAGGGATGACAGGCTTGGGGAGCAGTACTTC - - TRBJ2-7 TRBV6-5
CASSLFGNNEQFF TGTGCCAGCAGCTTGTTCGGTAACAATGAGCAGTTCTTC - - TRBJ2-1 TRBV5-4
CASSPGTYEQYF TGTGCCAGCAGCCCAGGTACCTACGAGCAGTACTTC - - TRBJ2-7 TRBV14
CASSLSNEQYF TGTGCCAGCAGCTTAAGCAACGAGCAGTACTTC - - TRBJ2-7 TRBV7-9
CASSVTGAYEQYF TGTGCCAGCAGTGTCACAGGTGCCTACGAGCAGTACTTC - - TRBJ2-7 TRBV6-1
CASSVEAGAWNEQFF TGTGCCAGCAGCGTAGAGGCGGGGGCGTGGAATGAGCAGTTCTTC - - TRBJ2-1 TRBV9
CAIRRTGAGYTF TGTGCCATCAGACGGACAGGGGCTGGCTACACCTTC TRBD1 - TRBJ1-2 TRBV10-3
CASIEQGTNYGYTF TGTGCCAGCATAGAACAGGGGACTAACTATGGCTACACCTTC TRBD1 once TRBJ1-2 TRBV2
CASSSLQGPNQPQHF TGTGCCAGCAGTTCCCTACAGGGGCCCAATCAGCCCCAGCATTTT TRBD1 - TRBJ1-5 TRBV28
CASSESTGDNEQFF TGTGCCAGCAGTGAAAGTACAGGGGACAATGAGCAGTTCTTC TRBD1 - TRBJ2-1 TRBV25-1
CASSLGQGAEETQYF TGCGCCAGCAGCTTGGGGCAGGGGGCCGAGGAGACCCAGTACTTC TRBD1 - TRBJ2-5 TRBV5-1
CASSRWDQGTRDEQYF TGCGCCAGCAGCCGCTGGGACCAGGGGACGAGGGACGAGCAGTACTTC - - TRBJ2-7 TRBV5-1
CASSSVTGTAGELFF TGTGCTAGCAGCTCTGTGACAGGGACGGCCGGGGAGCTGTTTTTT TRBD1 - TRBJ2-2 TRBV7-7
CASVGGMRIHEQFF TGTGCCAGCGTGGGGGGGATGAGGATCCATGAGCAGTTCTTC TRBD2 - TRBJ2-1 TRBV28
CASSSGDLGETQYF TGCGCCAGCAGCTCGGGGGACCTTGGAGAGACCCAGTACTTC - - TRBJ2-5 TRBV5-1
CASSPRGSLREGGTDTQYF TGTGCCAGCAGCCCGAGGGGATCTCTGCGGGAGGGGGGCACAGATACGCAGTATTTT TRBD2 - TRBJ2-3 TRBV7-9